A single TCR beta chain is shown here with its context. Its antigen is unidentified. The data originate from a study of shared clonotypes between healthy human individuals. Turning to the study itself: Three plates each covered CD4 naive and memory; CD8 naive two, CD8 memory one.

Selected positively for CCR7 and CD45RO-negative, naive CD8 cells excluded terminally differentiated effector memory CD45RA+ cells. Findings and caveats of the study: Rarefaction revealed incomplete sorted-subset sequencing despite large depth.

Sequenced by immunoSEQ multiplex PCR; TCRdb stores in-frame clones only, minus some. The table shows 1.5 million to 2.5 million clones, with over 85% occurring only once. CDR1 SEHNR and CDR2 FQNEAQ come from the germline V gene (reference sequence). V lost 5 bases to trimming and J lost 0 bases, with 23 bases between them. The CDR3 runs to 18 residues. The chain recombines TRBV7-9 with TRBJ2-7; D is perhaps TRBD1 (5 bases). The sequencing sample was made of naive CD8+ T cells sorted from blood. This sequence originates from a man in his late teens or twenties in good health. The CDR3 bases are TGTGCCAGCAGCCAAGGGGAAGGTAGGGCCTTAAACTCCTACGAGCAGTACTTC. It encodes CASSQGEGRALNSYEQYF.